This T cell receptor (beta chain) comes out of a study of STAT3 mutations in large granular lymphocyte leukemia (dated by TCRdb to 2018 to 2020). With regard to the full study: Canonical activating STAT3 mutations were detected in roughly half of the longitudinally sequenced T-LGLL patients. From an initial cohort of 207 LGL patients, over 15 representative T-LGLL cases were picked for longitudinal TCRbeta and STAT3 sequencing. As controls, the study also included longitudinal sequencing of two patients with natural killer LGL leukemia. Over half of the T-LGLL patients were given one or more immunosuppressive therapy regimens, and roughly 40% of the treated patients had a hematologic response. Patients with T-cell large granular lymphocyte leukemia underwent serial deep sequencing of TCRbeta CDR3 and STAT3 to reconstruct clonal hierarchy and dynamics. Patients were sequenced at 4 time points on average, with the number of samplings per patient ranging from 2 to 8.

From the cysteine through the phenylalanine, the CDR3 covers 17 amino acids. Kept here is only the CDR3 DNA, which spans 51 bases and is read in frame from base 1. According to the germline V gene, CDR1 reads LGHNA and CDR2 reads YSLEER. For this chain, trimming is 0 bases at the V end and 5 bases at the J end, and the number of junction bases without a gene match is 9. As concerns this clone: What this receptor recognizes is not known. No base qualities exist here, and no much larger clone lies one base off it.

An Illumina MiSeq was used to sequence the TCRbeta libraries, yielding an average of approximately 43,000 productive templates per sample. Multiplex PCR amplification was used to generate TCRbeta CDR3 libraries with the immunoSEQ assay. The paper's processing steps were these. Repertoire diversity was calculated as previously defined, with values near 0 taken to indicate extremely monoclonal samples. The clones in this table, taken by TCRdb from immuneACCESS, are in-frame only. Not every clone is retained; where verified, under half of the shortfall comes from an unresolved V gene, and the cause of the rest is unknown. Clone size and the V and J calls come from that table; the DNA yielded D and trimming. The sample table lists about 10,000 clones, 85% to 90% of them with a count of one. The ten largest account for 37% of the sample. Broader findings and caveats from the paper: Persisting codominant clonotypes in some patients meant a small but highly pathogenic clone may have been missed. Because no samples were available when a clone first appeared, clonal expansion was inferred from samplings taken at other points. In several patients, dominant TCR clone burden exceeded STAT3 mutant burden, suggesting STAT3 mutation arose secondarily within a pre-expanded clone. TCR clonotype switching after therapy was seen in about 35% of the 18 patients, with all newly emerging clones being STAT3 wild type. At least one immunodominant TCRbeta clonotype was identified in every T-LGLL patient, and multiple immunodominant subclonotypes were identified in about half of the T-LGLL patients. Variable intervals between samplings and differing treatment regimens complicated linking therapy response to changes in TCR clonal burden.

DNA was extracted from blood mononuclear cells, and the same DNA was used for both TCR and STAT3 sequencing. The receptor was derived from a man aged 55 to 70 with T-cell large granular lymphocyte leukemia. Some clones in this sample may be carry-over from other donors' samples. The age is the age at diagnosis. Source material: peripheral blood mononuclear cells. The V gene is TRBV4-3 and the J gene is TRBJ2-5, and 10 junctional nucleotides match TRBD2. The CDR3: CASSQEGDSGRLETQYF. The sequence in DNA is TGCGCCAGCAGCCAAGAGGGGGATAGCGGGAGGCTGGAGACCCAGTACTTC.